This TCR beta chain derives from a study of T cells expressing NK-cell markers. On the study more broadly: Eight donors were sequenced, seven testing HCMV-seropositive and one testing seronegative.

For this clonotype: Its antigen is currently unknown.

TCRdb processed the 5' RACE reads again and assigns one entry to each CDR3 protein, with no DNA. This sample's clone table lists hundreds of thousands of distinct CDR3 sequences. CDR3 length: 13 amino acids. Germline loops: CDR1 KGHSH, CDR2 LQKENI. Study results and limitations: Of the CD8+ T cells in six or seven donors, 1.0-7.0% belonged to dominant NKG2C+ clonotypes.

This TCR was recovered from a man aged 18 to 29 in good health. The sample taken for sequencing was blood T cells: a sorted CD56 or NKG2C T cell subset, CD4+ or CD8+ T cells, or bulk PBMC T cells (not recorded which). V gene TRBV18 combines with J gene TRBJ1-5. The CDR3 here is CASSPAHNQPQHF. Drawing the rest from reference TRBV18 and TRBJ1-5, the complete variable domain is NAGVMQNPRHLVRRRGQEARLRCSPMKGHSHVYWYRQLPEEGLKFMVYLQKENIIDESGMPKERFSAEFPKEGPSILRIQQVVRGDSAAYFCASSPAHNQPQHFGDGTRLSIL.